This entry lists 16 T cell receptor beta chains sequenced from one sample in a study of siplizumab effects on memory and regulatory T cells. Sequenced by immunoSEQ multiplex PCR; TCRdb stores in-frame clones only, minus some. This table holds about 48,000 clones, about 90% found once. Sequencing was done on a sample of naive CD8+ T cells sorted from blood. The receptors derive from a human donor in good health.

The CDR3 coding sequence is TGTGCCAGCAGTTACTCGAGAGTGGGGGGTAAAACTGAAGCTTTCTTT. This encodes CASSYSRVGGKTEAFF. The rearrangement links TRBV6-5 to TRBJ1-1; maybe TRBD1 (5 bases). The V gene's germline CDR1 is MNHEY and CDR2 SVGAGI. The CDR3 covers 16 residues. The ends were cut back, 0 bases at V and 5 bases at J, with 16 bases in the middle.

The V and J genes are TRBV19 and TRBJ2-1; 8 bases line up with TRBD2. V lost 3 bases to trimming and J lost 2 bases; unmatched junction nucleotides: 3. Germline CDR1 and CDR2: LNHDA and SQIVND (reference sequence). The CDR3 has 15 amino acids. CDR3 in amino acids: CASSIPGGPYNEQFF. The CDR3 coding sequence is TGTGCCAGTAGTATCCCGGGAGGGCCCTACAATGAGCAGTTCTTC.

This chain uses TRBV12-5 with TRBJ2-1; perhaps D is TRBD1 or TRBD2 (6 bases each). V was clipped by 4 bases and J by 2 bases, with 15 bases between them. The CDR3 runs to 16 residues. CDR1 is LGHNT, CDR2 FRNRAP, per germline. The CDR3 loop is CASGSSLGGPYNEQFF. CDR3 nucleotide sequence: TGTGCTAGTGGTTCTTCCCTAGGGGGGCCCTACAATGAGCAGTTCTTC.

This clone was observed a single time. The V gene is TRBV5-5, the J gene TRBJ2-5; TRBD2 might be the D (5 bases). The germline CDR1 and CDR2 sequences are SGHKS and YYEKEE (reference sequence). V was cut by 4 bases and J by 2 bases, with 12 bases left in between. CDR3 length: 14 residues. As DNA, the CDR3 is TGTGCCAGCAGCCCCCCACAGCGGCAAGAGACCCAGTACTTC. Translation: CASSPPQRQETQYF. Together with reference TRBV5-5 and TRBJ2-5, the CDR3 gives the full variable domain: DAGVTQSPTHLIKTRGQQVTLRCSPISGHKSVSWYQQVLGQGPQFIFQYYEKEERGRGNFPDRFSARQFPNYSSELNVNALLLGDSALYLCASSPPQRQETQYFGPGTRLLVL.

The chain links TRBV6-1 to TRBJ2-7; 13 nucleotides align to TRBD2. V gave up 6 bases and J gave up 3 bases; unmatched junction bases: 5. The germline CDR1 and CDR2 sequences are MNHNS and SASEGT. The CDR3 runs 15 residues. The CDR3 reads CASRAGTSGIYEQYF. CDR3 DNA sequence: TGTGCCAGCAGAGCCGGGACTAGCGGGATCTACGAGCAGTACTTC.

This clone was picked up a small number of times. V usage is TRBV7-9 and J usage is TRBJ1-6; no reliable D call. From germline, CDR1 is SEHNR and CDR2 FQNEAQ (reference sequence). Trimming took off 1 base at V and 8 bases at J, with 15 bases between the two ends. CDR3 length: 16 amino acids. This CDR3 is CASSLVGSPADSPLHF. The CDR3, as DNA: TGTGCCAGCAGCTTAGTGGGGTCGCCGGCGGATTCACCCCTCCACTTT. Based on the CDR3 plus reference TRBV7-9 and TRBJ1-6, the full variable domain is DTGVSQNPRHKITKRGQNVTFRCDPISEHNRLYWYRQTLGQGPEFLTYFQNEAQLEKSRLLSDRFSAERPKGSFSTLEIQRTEQGDSAMYLCASSLVGSPADSPLHFGNGTRLTVT.

The J gene is TRBJ2-1, the V gene TRBV29-1; 8 bases line up with TRBD1. Germline CDR1 is SQVTM and CDR2 is ANQGSEA. The CDR3 extends over 12 amino acids. The junction had 7 bases not matched to a gene; V was cut back by 8 bases and J by 7 bases. The DNA for the CDR3 is TGCAGCACCAAGGACAGGGAAAATGAGCAGTTCTTC. The encoded protein is CSTKDRENEQFF.

The rearrangement links TRBV7-9 to TRBJ1-2, with 10 positions matching TRBD1. The J segment lost 8 bases and the V segment lost 6 bases, leaving 9 bases of the junction unmatched. The CDR3 has 14 amino acids. CDR1 and CDR2 from the germline V gene are SEHNR and FQNEAQ (reference sequence). This chain's CDR3 is CASRPPDRGQGYTF. The CDR3 DNA is TGTGCCAGCAGACCCCCAGACAGGGGGCAAGGCTACACCTTC.

The V gene is TRBV6-6, the J gene TRBJ2-5; a possible D gene is TRBD2 (6 bases). This CDR3 contains 13 residues. CDR1 and CDR2 from the germline V gene are MNHNY and SVGAGI (reference sequence). V shed 4 bases and J shed 5 bases, with 11 bases lying between them. CDR3 nucleotides: TGTGCCAGCAGTTTCGGTGGGGGGGAGACCCAGTACTTC. Residues: CASSFGGGETQYF.

This chain joins TRBV27 and TRBJ2-2; no clear D. The V end lost 3 bases, the J end lost 0 bases, and 14 bases lay between the germline ends. This CDR3 has 17 amino acids. Looked up from germline, CDR1 is MNHEY and CDR2 is SMNVEV (reference sequence). CDR3 sequence (DNA): TGTGCCAGCAGTTTTTACGGTAGACACTCGAACACCGGGGAGCTGTTTTTT. Its protein is CASSFYGRHSNTGELFF.

In nucleotides, the CDR3 is TGTGCTAGTGGTCCCGGACATCTTTACGAGCAGTACTTC. Amino acid sequence: CASGPGHLYEQYF. The chain couples TRBV12-5 to TRBJ2-7; possibly TRBD1 for D (5 bases). Germline V gene sequence: CDR1 LGHNT, CDR2 FRNRAP. Trimming shortened V by 5 bases and J by 4 bases, and 12 bases separated the two germline ends. CDR3 size: 13 residues.

The chain is built from TRBV5-1 and TRBJ1-4, with no clear D. V lost 2 bases, J lost 8 bases, and 19 bases lay in between. The CDR3 is made up of 16 amino acids. Germline assignment: CDR1 SGHRS and CDR2 YFSETQ. DNA for the CDR3: TGCGCCAGCAGCTTTTCTGGTCACGGGTCCAACGAAAAACTGTTTTTT. Protein product: CASSFSGHGSNEKLFF. The full variable domain, with the rest looked up from reference TRBV5-1 and TRBJ1-4, is KAGVTQTPRYLIKTRGQQVTLSCSPISGHRSVSWYQQTPGQGLQFLFEYFSETQRNKGNFPGRFSGRQFSNSRSEMNVSTLELGDSALYLCASSFSGHGSNEKLFFGSGTQLSVL.

J is TRBJ2-6 and V is TRBV19, with D possibly TRBD1 on 5 matching bases. The CDR3 length is 16 residues. Trimming stripped 5 bases from V and 0 bases from J, with 11 bases between. CDR1 is LNHDA, CDR2 SQIVND, per germline (reference sequence). CDR3 in DNA: TGTGCCAGTAGTTGGGGCACGTCCTCTGGGGCCAACGTCCTGACTTTC. This codes for CASSWGTSSGANVLTF.

The chain joins TRBV2 to TRBJ2-3; D perhaps matches TRBD2 (5 bases). The CDR3 runs to 15 residues. The V end lost 7 bases, the J end lost 4 bases, and 18 bases lay between the germline ends. Germline V lookup: CDR1 SNHLY, CDR2 FYNNEI. In nucleotides, the CDR3 is TGTGCCAGCAACGAAATGGGAGTGGGTGCAGATACGCAGTATTTT. Translating gives CASNEMGVGADTQYF.

Here the CDR3 DNA reads TGTGCCAGCTCCTATGGACTAGCGGGAGGCACGGGGGAGCAGTACTTC. It yields the protein CASSYGLAGGTGEQYF. The chain uses TRBV7-6 and TRBJ2-5; TRBD2 matches 14 bases. The CDR3 runs 16 residues. Germline loops: CDR1 SGHVS, CDR2 FNYEAQ. V lost 8 bases, J lost 11 bases, and 16 bases stayed unmatched.

This chain connects TRBV4-1 to TRBJ1-1, with 7 bases that match TRBD1. With V trimmed by 1 base and J by 4 bases, 6 bases remained unmatched. The germline V gene has CDR1 MGHRA and CDR2 YSYEKL. This CDR3 region has 15 residues. The DNA of the CDR3 is TGCGCCAGCAGCCAAGGGAGGGGGCTGGGCACTGAAGCTTTCTTT. This sequence encodes CASSQGRGLGTEAFF.